This TCR beta chain appears in the sequencing data of a study of blood T cell repertoires in COVID-19. About the research overall: The cDNA or gDNA used as material had been derived from T cells, B-cell-depleted T cells, or PBMCs.

Authors' methods: From reference gene primer amplification, estimates of nucleated cell counts were derived. The table came from immunoSEQ multiplex PCR; TCRdb's copy has only in-frame clones and leaves some out. V, J and clone size were drawn from that table, and D and trimming were deduced from the DNA. This table holds roughly 81,000 clones, around 86% found once. The CDR3 is made up of 15 amino acids. J lost 5 bases, V lost 3 bases, and 7 bases had no gene match. The germline gives CDR1 KGHSH, CDR2 LQKENI. The V gene is TRBV18, the J gene TRBJ1-5, with TRBD1 identical over 7 bases. The specimen was peripheral blood. The receptor was derived from a man aged 40-50 years with acute or convalescent COVID-19. The CDR3 spells CASSPGRQGDQPQHF. In nucleotides, the CDR3 is TGTGCCAGCTCACCGGGGAGGCAGGGGGATCAGCCCCAGCATTTT.